The 8 T cell receptor beta chains below were found in one sample sequenced in a study of T cells in Graves' hyperthyroidism and ophthalmopathy. Researchers took RNA transcripts and amplified the TCR beta CDR3 regions from them. RT-PCR in the first round (using the HTBI primer set) targeted the TCR CDR3. TCRdb recomputed calls from the multiplex PCR reads with MiXCR, one row per CDR3 protein. The sample holds around 620,000 distinct CDR3 sequences; roughly 17% are singletons and the top ten take less than 4.5%. Sequencing was done on a sample of blood. Receptors were obtained from a woman in her 30s with Graves' hyperthyroidism.

This clonotype was observed at least ten times. In nucleotides, the CDR3 is TGTGCCAGCAGTTACGATCTCCGCCCTACGGATTATGGCTACACCTTC. The encoded protein is CASSYDLRPTDYGYTF. The chain uses TRBV6-5 and TRBJ1-2; D unclear. The V gene lost 2 bases and the J gene lost 5 bases, with 18 bases spanning the gap. The CDR3 spans 16 residues. Looked up from germline, CDR1 is MNHEY and CDR2 is SVGAGI.

This clonotype was recorded at least ten times. This chain uses TRBV6-2 or TRBV6-3 with TRBJ2-7; TRBD2 matches at 10 bases. In germline, CDR1 is MNHEY, CDR2 SVGEGT. The CDR3 loop spans 17 amino acids. Trimming cost V 2 bases and J 5 bases; bases outside gene matches: 12. CDR3: CASSYPALAGGKDEQYF. CDR3 bases: TGTGCCAGCAGTTACCCCGCTTTAGCGGGAGGAAAGGACGAGCAGTACTTC.

This clonotype occurred many times. This chain joins TRBV7-9 and TRBJ2-5, with 8 positions matching TRBD1. The CDR3 loop spans 14 amino acids. Germline CDR1 and CDR2: SEHNR and FQNEAQ (reference sequence). The J segment lost 5 bases and the V segment lost 5 bases, leaving 7 bases of the junction unmatched. CDR3 residues: CASSDTRQGETQYF. The CDR3 nucleotides are TGTGCCAGCAGCGACACGCGACAGGGGGAGACCCAGTACTTC.

The genes are TRBV5-5 and TRBJ2-7; 7 bases line up with TRBD1. Germline V gene data show CDR1 as SGHKS and CDR2 as YYEKEE (reference sequence). The CDR3 is 15 amino acids. V was clipped by 4 bases and J by 5 bases; unmatched bases: 12. The CDR3 protein is CASSPRDSVSNEQYF. CDR3 bases: TGTGCCAGCAGCCCCCGGGACAGCGTTAGCAACGAGCAGTACTTC.

This clonotype was recorded a few times. V usage is TRBV9 and J usage is TRBJ2-7, with D possibly TRBD1 on 6 matching bases. CDR1 and CDR2 (germline): SGDLS, YYNGEE. V was clipped by 6 bases and J by 5 bases, with 18 bases between them. The length of the CDR3 is 14 residues. The chain's CDR3 is CASNPGDDANEQYF. In DNA, the CDR3 is TGTGCCAGCAACCCAGGGGATGATGCCAACGAGCAGTACTTC.

The chain employs TRBV19 and TRBJ2-7; 8 bases line up with TRBD1. V trimming: 6 bases; J trimming: 7 bases; junction bases outside the gene matches: 14. There are 15 residues in the CDR3. Germline assignment: CDR1 LNHDA and CDR2 SQIVND (reference sequence). This chain's CDR3 is CASSSGGAGGKEQYF. CDR3 nucleotide sequence: TGTGCCAGTAGCAGCGGAGGAGCAGGGGGCAAGGAGCAGTACTTC.

This clonotype turned up a few times. This chain connects TRBV4-1 to TRBJ1-1; unclear D gene. Trimming left V 0 bases short and J 0 bases short, with 5 bases between. The CDR3 length is 14 residues. The germline V gene has CDR1 MGHRA and CDR2 YSYEKL. The CDR3 sequence: CASSQDILNTEAFF. CDR3 in DNA: TGCGCCAGCAGCCAAGATATCTTGAACACTGAAGCTTTCTTT.

This clonotype was detected many times. V gene TRBV20-1 combines with J gene TRBJ1-5; D may be TRBD1 (6 bases). The CDR3 totals 13 residues. Germline CDR1 reads DFQATT; CDR2 reads SNEGSKA (reference sequence). V gave up 1 base and J gave up 7 bases, with 11 bases separating them. The CDR3 sequence: CSARVGGRQPQHF. DNA of the CDR3: TGCAGTGCTAGAGTCGGGGGGCGACAGCCCCAGCATTTT.